This T cell receptor (beta chain) was obtained from a study of CD8+ T cells in alopecia areata. Study context: Oral tofacitinib (5 to 10 mg twice daily) was administered to treated patients.

As for this clone: The antigen is not known.

As for treatment: oral pan-JAK inhibitor, 5-10 mg twice daily. Findings and limits, study-wide: While patients received tofacitinib, many expanded lesional clones remained present in scalp and blood. Tofacitinib significantly decreased scalp clonality and expanded CD8+ clones among top 100.

RNA was extracted and reverse transcribed into cDNA as the sequencing template. TCRdb's copy holds only in-frame clones and misses some; the assay was immunoSEQ multiplex PCR. The repertoire holds about 140,000 clones, with nearly 55% as singletons. This CDR3 contains 16 residues. CDR1 is SNHLY and CDR2 is FYNNEI in the germline V gene. Losses at the gene ends were 5 bases for V and 1 base for J; bases not matched to a gene: 10. The sequence was collected from a human donor with alopecia areata. The sequenced sample was CD8+ T cells sorted from blood, obtained at week 4, from a patient treated with tofacitinib. The rearrangement uses TRBV2 and TRBJ1-1; 7 bases align to TRBD1. The DNA of the CDR3 is TGTGCCAGCAGTTCTACGAGGGACAGAAAGAACACTGAAGCTTTCTTT. Translated, it gives CASSSTRDRKNTEAFF.